The 22 T cell receptor beta chains below were found in one sample sequenced in a study of blood T cell repertoires in COVID-19. Sequencing was performed with immunoSEQ multiplex PCR; in TCRdb, only in-frame clones are kept and a portion is missing. Seen here are over 140,000 clones, around 79% observed once, and the top ten hold around 3%. Sequenced: PBMCs or T cells enriched from blood (not recorded which). These receptors all stem from a woman in her forties or fifties who had recovered from COVID-19.

As DNA, the CDR3 is TGTGCCAGCAGCCGTAGCCCGGACAGGCCTAACTATGGCTACACCTTC. Translation: CASSRSPDRPNYGYTF. The chain has TRBV9 and TRBJ1-2; 7 positions agree with TRBD1. Looked up from germline, CDR1 is SGDLS and CDR2 is YYNGEE. V lost 4 bases, J lost 0 bases, and 9 bases stayed unmatched. This CDR3 spans 16 amino acids.

This clone occurred once. The rearrangement joins TRBV5-1 to TRBJ2-5; weak D call: TRBD2 (5 bases). The V gene's germline CDR1 is SGHRS and CDR2 YFSETQ. The CDR3 length is 14 residues. Trimming took 4 bases from V and 4 from J, leaving 14 bases between them. The CDR3: CASSHTSRGETQYF. Written as DNA, the CDR3 is TGCGCCAGCAGCCACACTAGTCGCGGAGAGACCCAGTACTTC.

This clone was found once. The chain is built from TRBV6-5 and TRBJ2-5; 8 positions match TRBD2. The CDR3 loop spans 15 amino acids. Germline V lookup: CDR1 MNHEY, CDR2 SVGAGI. Trimming removed 0 bases from V and 4 bases from J; junction bases left unmatched: 4. The CDR3 DNA reads as TGTGCCAGCAGTTACTCGCCCAGCGGGGGAGAGACCCAGTACTTC. Its protein is CASSYSPSGGETQYF.

V is TRBV5-1 and J is TRBJ1-2; D may be TRBD1 (5 bases). V was trimmed by 4 bases and J by 2 bases, leaving 15 bases between them. CDR3 length: 15 residues. Germline V gene lookup returns CDR1 SGHRS and CDR2 YFSETQ. The CDR3 bases are TGCGCCAGCAGCGCGGTCCCCGACAGCAACTATGGCTACACCTTC. This encodes CASSAVPDSNYGYTF.

The rearrangement joins TRBV2 to TRBJ1-4; no clear D. V was cut by 5 bases and J by 5 bases, with 9 bases left in between. Germline-derived CDR1 and CDR2 are SNHLY and FYNNEI. The CDR3 extends over 13 amino acids. The CDR3 protein is CASSHEQNEKLFF. In DNA form, the CDR3 reads TGTGCCAGCAGTCACGAACAAAATGAAAAACTGTTTTTT.

The rearrangement joins TRBV2 to TRBJ1-5; TRBD1 is a possible D gene (5 bases). V lost 2 bases to trimming and J lost 5 bases, with 10 bases between them. Germline V gene data show CDR1 as SNHLY and CDR2 as FYNNEI. The CDR3 consists of 14 residues. CDR3 sequence reads: CASSERRVDQPQHF. DNA for the CDR3: TGTGCCAGCAGTGAACGCAGGGTGGATCAGCCCCAGCATTTT.

The gene calls are TRBV3-1 (or the pseudogene TRBV3-2) and TRBJ2-5; D not resolved. Trimming cost V 2 bases and J 8 bases, with 9 bases left between them. This CDR3 spans 12 amino acids. Germline V CDR1 and CDR2: LGHDT, YNNKEL (reference sequence). The CDR3 DNA reads TGTGCCAGCAGCCAAAGCTCCCCCACCCAGTACTTC. This encodes CASSQSSPTQYF.

This sequence joins TRBV19 and TRBJ2-2; 8 bases match TRBD1. Germline CDR1 and CDR2: LNHDA and SQIVND (reference sequence). V was clipped by 2 bases and J by 5 bases; unmatched bases: 13. CDR3 length equals 18 residues. This CDR3 reads CASSISGRGRSVTGELFF. The DNA of the CDR3 is TGTGCCAGTAGTATATCCGGCAGGGGGCGCAGTGTAACCGGGGAGCTGTTTTTT. Drawing the rest from reference TRBV19 and TRBJ2-2, the complete variable domain is DGGITQSPKYLFRKEGQNVTLSCEQNLNHDAMYWYRQDPGQGLRLIYYSQIVNDFQKGDIAEGYSVSREKKESFPLTVTSAQKNPTAFYLCASSISGRGRSVTGELFFGEGSRLTVL.

The gene calls are TRBV27 and TRBJ1-5; D remains ambiguous. There are 15 residues in the CDR3. CDR1 is MNHEY, CDR2 SMNVEV, per germline (reference sequence). Trimming took off 4 bases at V and 5 bases at J, with 15 bases between the two ends. The CDR3, as DNA: TGTGCCAGCAGTTCGAACGCTCTATCCGATCAGCCCCAGCATTTT. Translated: CASSSNALSDQPQHF.

The chain combines TRBV4-1 with TRBJ2-3; TRBD2 matches 10 bases. Germline loops: CDR1 MGHRA, CDR2 YSYEKL. The CDR3 loop spans 16 amino acids. V trimming: 5 bases; J trimming: 2 bases; junction bases outside the gene matches: 7. Here the CDR3 DNA reads TGCGCCAGCAGCGTGCCTAGCGGGGGTTACACAGATACGCAGTATTTT. Translation: CASSVPSGGYTDTQYF.

This sequence joins TRBV7-9 and TRBJ2-5; weak D call: TRBD1 (5 bases). From germline, CDR1 is SEHNR and CDR2 FQNEAQ (reference sequence). This CDR3 has 15 residues. V lost 4 bases and J 5 bases, leaving 17 bases between the germline ends. The CDR3 sequence is CASSSYGARIETQYF. Here the CDR3 DNA reads TGTGCCAGCAGCTCCTATGGGGCAAGGATTGAGACCCAGTACTTC.

The chain is built from TRBV6-1 and TRBJ1-6; D unclear. With 2 bases removed from V and 10 bases from J, the gap between germline ends came to 12 bases. Germline values: CDR1 MNHNS, CDR2 SASEGT. The CDR3 has 14 residues. CDR3 sequence reads: CASSEPRRWSPLHF. The CDR3 DNA sequence: TGTGCCAGCAGTGAACCCAGAAGATGGTCACCCCTCCACTTT.

The chain is built from TRBV5-4 and TRBJ1-2; 7 nucleotides line up with TRBD1. Germline CDR1 reads SGHNT; CDR2 reads YYREEE (reference sequence). Trimming took 0 bases from V and 3 from J; bases not matched to a gene: 5. CDR3 length equals 15 residues. In nucleotides, the CDR3 is TGTGCCAGCAGCTTGGTTTACAGGGGAGACTATGGCTACACCTTC. It codes for CASSLVYRGDYGYTF.

The table lists this clone with a few counts. This chain joins TRBV19 and TRBJ2-1; D is possibly TRBD2 (5 bases). V was pared by 9 bases and J by 1 base, with 10 bases between. Per germline, CDR1 LNHDA and CDR2 SQIVND (reference sequence). The CDR3 loop spans 13 amino acids. CDR3 loop: CASRGASYNEQFF. CDR3 bases: TGTGCCAGCCGGGGAGCGTCCTACAATGAGCAGTTCTTC.

The sample holds one count of this clone. The V call is TRBV12-3 or TRBV12-4, the J call TRBJ2-1; no firm D call. Deletions cut 3 bases from V and 9 bases from J, with 12 bases between. The CDR3 is 13 residues long. DNA for the CDR3: TGTGCCAGCAGTTTGCCTCCTGCCGGTGAGCAGTTCTTC. This codes for CASSLPPAGEQFF.

The chain couples TRBV12-3 or TRBV12-4 to TRBJ1-1, with D possibly being TRBD1 (5 bases). Trimming took 3 bases from V and 10 from J, leaving 15 bases between them. The CDR3 consists of 13 residues. The CDR3 is CASSFRAGLGAFF. DNA for the CDR3: TGTGCCAGCAGTTTTCGGGCAGGGTTGGGAGCTTTCTTT.

As to this clone: Other nucleotide sequences in the sample specify the same CDR3. The rearrangement uses TRBV5-5 and TRBJ2-7; 9 nucleotides match TRBD1. The V segment lost 5 bases and the J segment 7 bases; nucleotides outside the gene matches: 4. The CDR3 has 12 residues. The V gene's germline CDR1 is SGHKS and CDR2 YYEKEE (reference sequence). CDR3: CASSWTGEEQYF. The CDR3 DNA is TGTGCCAGCAGTTGGACAGGGGAGGAGCAGTACTTC.

The chain carries TRBV13 and TRBJ2-1, with 13 bases identical to TRBD2. CDR3 length: 15 residues. CDR1 PRHDT and CDR2 FYEKMQ come from the germline V gene (reference sequence). Losses at the gene ends were 5 bases for V and 8 bases for J; bases not matched to a gene: 6. The DNA for the CDR3 is TGTGCCAGCAGCGTAACTAGCGGGAGGGACGATGAGCAGTTCTTC. Residues: CASSVTSGRDDEQFF.

The V and J genes are TRBV27 and TRBJ2-7, with 8 bases that match TRBD1. Germline lookup yields CDR1 MNHEY and CDR2 SMNVEV (reference sequence). J was trimmed by 1 base and V by 5 bases; bases with no gene match: 10. This CDR3 has 16 residues. The CDR3 DNA reads TGTGCCAGCAGTCCGCTGGCAGGGGGCTATTCCTACGAGCAGTACTTC. Translating it yields CASSPLAGGYSYEQYF.

The chain couples TRBV5-4 to TRBJ1-6; D uncertain. Trimming cost V 2 bases and J 10 bases, with 7 bases left between them. Germline V CDR1 and CDR2: SGHNT, YYREEE (reference sequence). This CDR3 comprises 12 residues. CDR3 sequence reads: CASSFGSSPLHF. In nucleotides, the CDR3 is TGTGCCAGCAGCTTCGGGTCGTCACCCCTCCACTTT. Combining the CDR3 with reference TRBV5-4 and TRBJ1-6 gives the whole variable domain ETGVTQSPTHLIKTRGQQVTLRCSSQSGHNTVSWYQQALGQGPQFIFQYYREEENGRGNFPPRFSGLQFPNYSSELNVNALELDDSALYLCASSFGSSPLHFGNGTRLTVT.

This chain joins TRBV11-2 and TRBJ2-7, with TRBD2 identical over 10 bases. Losses at the gene ends were 5 bases for V and 5 bases for J; bases not matched to a gene: 6. Germline-derived CDR1 and CDR2 are SGHAT and FQNNGV. This CDR3 comprises 14 residues. The CDR3 sequence: CASSQLAGLHEQYF. CDR3 in DNA: TGTGCCAGCAGCCAACTAGCGGGGTTGCACGAGCAGTACTTC. Using reference TRBV11-2 and TRBJ2-7 for the parts outside the CDR3, the full variable domain is EAGVAQSPRYKIIEKRQSVAFWCNPISGHATLYWYQQILGQGPKLLIQFQNNGVVDDSQLPKDRFSAERLKGVDSTLKIQPAKLEDSAVYLCASSQLAGLHEQYFGPGTRLTVT.

The rearrangement uses TRBV10-3 and TRBJ1-5, with D possibly TRBD1 on 5 matching bases. The V end lost 4 bases, the J end lost 4 bases, and 5 bases lay between the germline ends. This CDR3 spans 12 amino acids. The germline V gene has CDR1 ENHRY and CDR2 SYGVKD. CDR3 nucleotide sequence: TGTGCCATCAGTGGGACAAATCAGCCCCAGCATTTT. It yields the protein CAISGTNQPQHF.